Listed below are T cell receptor beta chains from one sample, sequenced in a study of cytomegalovirus exposure and HLA in healthy donors. Repertoires were generated with immunoSEQ multiplex PCR, while TCRdb's copy carries only in-frame clones and drops some. The sample carries 90,000 to 130,000 clones, about 80% recorded once. Sequencing used PBMCs. The origin of the receptors is a woman between 18 and 29 years old in good health and CMV-seropositive. Each CDR3 is given with its conserved first and last residue. A D gene is named only where the DNA matches it firmly. Some rows mark clone size as missing; the rest say once, few, many or name a class of expanded clone.

>.|TRBJ1-4|14|TRBV7-2|TRBD1
TGTGCCTCAAACCGACAGGGAACTAATGAAAAACTGTTTTTT
CASNRQGTNEKLFF
>.|TRBJ2-2|16|TRBV4-1|TRBD1
TGCGCCAGCAGCCCCCGGACAGGGGCGAACACCGGGGAGCTGTTTTTT
CASSPRTGANTGELFF
>.|TRBJ1-3|15|TRBV15|.
TGTGCCACCAGCAGAGACCGGGATCCTGGAAACACCATATATTTT
CATSRDRDPGNTIYF
>once|TRBJ2-3|15|TRBV7-3|TRBD2
TGTGCCAGCAGCTTAGCGGGAGATCGCACAGATACGCAGTATTTT
CASSLAGDRTDTQYF
>.|TRBJ1-2|14|TRBV4-1|TRBD1
TGCGCCAGCAGCCAAGCGACAGGGGGCCGTGGCTACACCTTC
CASSQATGGRGYTF
>.|TRBJ2-1|14|TRBV4-1|TRBD2
TGCGCCAGCCGATTAGCGGGAGGGGCCTACGAGCAGTTCTTC
CASRLAGGAYEQFF
>.|TRBJ2-2|15|TRBV2|TRBD1
TGTGCCAGCAGGTCGGGACAGGGGGCCACCGGGGAGCTGTTTTTT
CASRSGQGATGELFF
>.|TRBJ2-5|17|TRBV7-9|.
TGTGCCAGCAGCGCGACTTCGGGGGCGGGAGCCCAAGAGACCCAGTACTTC
CASSATSGAGAQETQYF
>.|TRBJ2-5|15|TRBV13|TRBD2
TGTGCCAGCAGCTCATGGACTAGCGGGAGGGAGACCCAGTACTTC
CASSSWTSGRETQYF
>.|TRBJ2-5|14|TRBV27|TRBD2
TGTGCCAGCAGTTTTGAAGCGGGGCAAGAGACCCAGTACTTC
CASSFEAGQETQYF
>.|TRBJ2-3|16|TRBV11-3|.
TGTGCCAGCAGCTCGGCCGCAAGGGGGTACACAGATACGCAGTATTTT
CASSSAARGYTDTQYF
>.|TRBJ1-1|14|TRBV4-2|TRBD1
TGTGCCAGCAGCCCGGGACAGGGAGTCTCTGAAGCTTTCTTT
CASSPGQGVSEAFF
>few|TRBJ1-3|18|TRBV23-1|TRBD1
TGCGCCAGCAGTCAACGAACAGGGGGCTGCCCCTCTGGAAACACCATATATTTT
CASSQRTGGCPSGNTIYF
>.|TRBJ1-2|14|TRBV2|.
TGTGCCAGCATCCCCCAGGGGTCTTCCTATGGCTACACCTTC
CASIPQGSSYGYTF